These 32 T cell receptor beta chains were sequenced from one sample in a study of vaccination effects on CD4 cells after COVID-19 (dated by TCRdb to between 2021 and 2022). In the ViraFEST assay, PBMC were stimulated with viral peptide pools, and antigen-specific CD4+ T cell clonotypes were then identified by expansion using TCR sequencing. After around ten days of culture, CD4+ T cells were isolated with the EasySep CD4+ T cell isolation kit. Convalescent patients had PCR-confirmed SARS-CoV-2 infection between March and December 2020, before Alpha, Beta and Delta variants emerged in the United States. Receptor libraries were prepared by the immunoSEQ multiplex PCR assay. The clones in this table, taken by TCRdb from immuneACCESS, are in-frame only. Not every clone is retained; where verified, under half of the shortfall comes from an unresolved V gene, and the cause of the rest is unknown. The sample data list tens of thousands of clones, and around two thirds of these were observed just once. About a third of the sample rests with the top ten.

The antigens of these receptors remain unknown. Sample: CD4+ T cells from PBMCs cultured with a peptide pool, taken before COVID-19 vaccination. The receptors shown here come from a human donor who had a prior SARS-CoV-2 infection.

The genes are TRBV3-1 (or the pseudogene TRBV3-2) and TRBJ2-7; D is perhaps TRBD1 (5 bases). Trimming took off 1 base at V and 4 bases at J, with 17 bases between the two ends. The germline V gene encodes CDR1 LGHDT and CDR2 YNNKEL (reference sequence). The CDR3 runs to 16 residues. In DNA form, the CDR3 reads TGTGCCAGCAGCCAAGTTGCATGGGGCAGTATGTACGAGCAGTACTTC. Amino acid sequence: CASSQVAWGSMYEQYF.

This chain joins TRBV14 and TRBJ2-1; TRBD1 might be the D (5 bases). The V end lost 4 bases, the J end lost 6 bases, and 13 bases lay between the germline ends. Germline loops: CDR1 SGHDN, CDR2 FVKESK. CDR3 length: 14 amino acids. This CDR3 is CASSRGLLRNEQFF. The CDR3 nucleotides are TGTGCCAGCAGCCGGGGCCTGCTTCGCAATGAGCAGTTCTTC.

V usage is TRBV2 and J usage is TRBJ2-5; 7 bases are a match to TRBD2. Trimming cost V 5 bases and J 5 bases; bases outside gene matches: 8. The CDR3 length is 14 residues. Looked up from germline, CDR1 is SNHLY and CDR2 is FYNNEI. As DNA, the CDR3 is TGTGCCAGCAGTCCCGGGACTAACATGGAGACCCAGTACTTC. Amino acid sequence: CASSPGTNMETQYF.

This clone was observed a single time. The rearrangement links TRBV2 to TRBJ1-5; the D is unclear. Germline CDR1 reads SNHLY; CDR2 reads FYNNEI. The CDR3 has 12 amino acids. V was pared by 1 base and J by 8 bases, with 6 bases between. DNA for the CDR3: TGTGCCAGCAGTGAAGGGCCAGAGCCCCAGCATTTT. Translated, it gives CASSEGPEPQHF.

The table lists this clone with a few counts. Here the CDR3 reads CASTTGTGSYNEQFF. CDR3 nucleotide sequence: TGCGCCAGCACCACGGGGACAGGGTCCTACAATGAGCAGTTCTTC. This chain links TRBV5-1 with TRBJ2-1; TRBD1 agrees at 9 bases. The V gene end was trimmed by 6 bases and the J gene end by 1 base; junction bases not matched to a gene: 5. This CDR3 is built from 15 residues. Germline-derived CDR1 and CDR2 are SGHRS and YFSETQ. Together with reference TRBV5-1 and TRBJ2-1, the CDR3 gives the full variable domain: KAGVTQTPRYLIKTRGQQVTLSCSPISGHRSVSWYQQTPGQGLQFLFEYFSETQRNKGNFPGRFSGRQFSNSRSEMNVSTLELGDSALYLCASTTGTGSYNEQFFGPGTRLTVL.

CDR3 in amino acids: CASSDMTGGSGGYTF. The CDR3 coding sequence is TGTGCCAGCAGCGATATGACAGGGGGTTCGGGAGGCTACACCTTC. This sequence joins TRBV9 and TRBJ1-2; 9 bases fit TRBD1. V gave up 3 bases and J gave up 8 bases; unmatched junction bases: 11. The CDR3 is 15 residues long. CDR1 is SGDLS and CDR2 is YYNGEE in the germline V gene.

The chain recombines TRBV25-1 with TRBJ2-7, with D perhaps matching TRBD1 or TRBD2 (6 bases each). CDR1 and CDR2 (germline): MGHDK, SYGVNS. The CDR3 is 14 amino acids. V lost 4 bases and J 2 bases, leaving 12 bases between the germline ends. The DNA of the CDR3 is TGTGCCAGCAGTGGATCGAGGGGGGCCTACGAGCAGTACTTC. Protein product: CASSGSRGAYEQYF.

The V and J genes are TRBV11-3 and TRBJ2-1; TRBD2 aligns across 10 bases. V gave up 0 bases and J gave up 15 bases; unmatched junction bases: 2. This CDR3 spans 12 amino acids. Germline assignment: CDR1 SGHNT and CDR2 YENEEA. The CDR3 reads CASSLDEREGFF. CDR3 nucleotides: TGTGCCAGCAGCTTAGATGAGCGGGAGGGGTTCTTC. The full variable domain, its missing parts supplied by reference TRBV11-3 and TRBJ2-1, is EAGVVQSPRYKIIEKKQPVAFWCNPISGHNTLYWYLQNLGQGPELLIRYENEEAVDDSQLPKDRFSAERLKGVDSTLKIQPAELGDSAVYLCASSLDEREGFFGPGTRLTVL.

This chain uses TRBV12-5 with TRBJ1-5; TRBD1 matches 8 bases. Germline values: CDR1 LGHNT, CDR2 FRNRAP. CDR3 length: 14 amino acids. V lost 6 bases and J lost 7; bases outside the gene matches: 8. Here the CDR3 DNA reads TGTGCTAGTGGACTCACACAGGGGGTGCAGCCCCAGCATTTT. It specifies CASGLTQGVQPQHF.

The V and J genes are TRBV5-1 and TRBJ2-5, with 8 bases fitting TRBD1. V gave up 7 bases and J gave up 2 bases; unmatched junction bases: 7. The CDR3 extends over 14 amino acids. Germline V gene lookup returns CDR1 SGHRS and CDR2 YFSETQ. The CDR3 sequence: CASRRWTGQETQYF. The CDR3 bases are TGCGCCAGCCGACGATGGACAGGGCAAGAGACCCAGTACTTC.

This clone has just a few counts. This CDR3 is CASSQSWDGVLHF. CDR3 bases: TGTGCCAGCAGCCAATCTTGGGACGGAGTCCTCCACTTT. This chain uses TRBV16 with TRBJ1-6; perhaps TRBD1 as D (5 bases). V shed 0 bases and J shed 15 bases, with 12 bases lying between them. The CDR3 contains 13 residues. Germline-derived CDR1 and CDR2 are KGHSY and FQNENV.

CDR3 in amino acids: CASSWGQGATEAFF. The CDR3 DNA follows: TGTGCCAGCAGCTGGGGGCAGGGGGCAACTGAAGCTTTCTTT. The chain has TRBV6-5 and TRBJ1-1; 8 bases align to TRBD1. The V gene end was trimmed by 6 bases and the J gene end by 5 bases; junction bases not matched to a gene: 8. CDR1 and CDR2 from the germline V gene are MNHEY and SVGAGI. The CDR3 is 14 amino acids.

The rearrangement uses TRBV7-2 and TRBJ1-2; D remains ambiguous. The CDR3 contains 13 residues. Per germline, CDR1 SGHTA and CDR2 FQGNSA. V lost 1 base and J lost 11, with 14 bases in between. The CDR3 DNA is TGTGCCAGCAGCTTAGGGGCGGAGTTAGGTTACACCTTC. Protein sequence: CASSLGAELGYTF.

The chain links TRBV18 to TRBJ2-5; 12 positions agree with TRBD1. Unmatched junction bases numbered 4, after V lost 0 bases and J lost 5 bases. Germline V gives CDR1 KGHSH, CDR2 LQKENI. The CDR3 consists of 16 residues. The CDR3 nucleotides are TGTGCCAGCTCACCACCGGGACAGGGGGCGCGGGAGACCCAGTACTTC. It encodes CASSPPGQGARETQYF.

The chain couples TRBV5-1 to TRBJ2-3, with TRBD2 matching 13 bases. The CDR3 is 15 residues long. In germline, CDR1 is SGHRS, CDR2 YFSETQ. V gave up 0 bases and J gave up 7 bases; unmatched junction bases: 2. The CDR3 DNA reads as TGCGCCAGCAGCTTGGGGACTAGCGGGAGTAATACGCAGTATTTT. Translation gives CASSLGTSGSNTQYF.

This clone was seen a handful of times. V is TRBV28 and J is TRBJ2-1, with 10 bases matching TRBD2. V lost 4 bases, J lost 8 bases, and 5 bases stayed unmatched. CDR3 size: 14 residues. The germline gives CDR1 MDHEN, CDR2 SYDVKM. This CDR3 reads CASSSAGTSDEQFF. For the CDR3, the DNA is TGTGCCAGCAGTTCGGCCGGGACTAGCGATGAGCAGTTCTTC.

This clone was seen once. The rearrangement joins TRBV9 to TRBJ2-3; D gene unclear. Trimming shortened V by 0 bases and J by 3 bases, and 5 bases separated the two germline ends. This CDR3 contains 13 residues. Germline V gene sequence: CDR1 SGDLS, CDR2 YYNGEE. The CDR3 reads CASSVAPTDTQYF. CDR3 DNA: TGTGCCAGCAGCGTAGCTCCTACAGATACGCAGTATTTT.

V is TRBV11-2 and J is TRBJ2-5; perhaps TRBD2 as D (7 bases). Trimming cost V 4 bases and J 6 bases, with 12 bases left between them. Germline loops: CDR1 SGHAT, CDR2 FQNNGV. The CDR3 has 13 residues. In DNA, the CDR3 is TGTGCCAGCAGCTATCCCGGGGGGCAGACCCAGTACTTC. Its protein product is CASSYPGGQTQYF.

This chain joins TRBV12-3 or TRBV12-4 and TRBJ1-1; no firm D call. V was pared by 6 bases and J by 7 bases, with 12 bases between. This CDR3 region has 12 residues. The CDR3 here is CASSLRPNEAFF. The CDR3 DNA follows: TGTGCCAGCAGCTTAAGACCTAATGAAGCTTTCTTT.

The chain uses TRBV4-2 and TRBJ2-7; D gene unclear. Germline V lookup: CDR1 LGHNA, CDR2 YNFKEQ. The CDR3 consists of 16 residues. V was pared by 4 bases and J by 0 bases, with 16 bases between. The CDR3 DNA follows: TGTGCCAGCAGCCGGAGTGTTACCCGCGCCTCCTACGAGCAGTACTTC. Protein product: CASSRSVTRASYEQYF.

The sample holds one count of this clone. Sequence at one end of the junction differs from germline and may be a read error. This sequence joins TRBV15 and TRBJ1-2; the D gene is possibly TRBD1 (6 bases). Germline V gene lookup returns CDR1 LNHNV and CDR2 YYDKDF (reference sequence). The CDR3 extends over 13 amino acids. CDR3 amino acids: CATSRDSGYGHTF. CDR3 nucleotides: TGTGCCACCAGCAGGGACAGCGGCTATGGCCACACCTTC.

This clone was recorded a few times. CDR3 coding DNA: TGCAGCGTTCACCCGGGACAGTTCAACAATGAGCAGTTCTTC. Its protein product is CSVHPGQFNNEQFF. The chain uses TRBV29-1 and TRBJ2-1, with 7 bases that match TRBD1. Germline V gene lookup returns CDR1 SQVTM and CDR2 ANQGSEA. The CDR3 consists of 14 residues. J gave up 5 bases and V 5 bases, and 9 bases lay outside the gene matches.

CDR3 DNA: TGTGCCAGCAGCTTGCAGCGGGTAGGGGAGACCCAGTACTTC. It yields the protein CASSLQRVGETQYF. This rearrangement joins TRBV5-6 to TRBJ2-5; possible D gene TRBD2, 6 bases. This CDR3 has 14 residues. Trimming cost V 1 base and J 5 bases, with 12 bases left between them. Germline V gene lookup returns CDR1 SGHDT and CDR2 YYEEEE. Looking up the rest from reference TRBV5-6 and TRBJ2-5 gives the full variable domain: DAGVTQSPTHLIKTRGQQVTLRCSPKSGHDTVSWYQQALGQGPQFIFQYYEEEERQRGNFPDRFSGHQFPNYSSELNVNALLLGDSALYLCASSLQRVGETQYFGPGTRLLVL.

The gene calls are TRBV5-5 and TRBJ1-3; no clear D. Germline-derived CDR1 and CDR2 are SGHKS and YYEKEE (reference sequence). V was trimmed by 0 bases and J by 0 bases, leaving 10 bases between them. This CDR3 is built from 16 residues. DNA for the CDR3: TGTGCCAGCAGCTTGGTCCTGGATAGCTCTGGAAACACCATATATTTT. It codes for CASSLVLDSSGNTIYF.

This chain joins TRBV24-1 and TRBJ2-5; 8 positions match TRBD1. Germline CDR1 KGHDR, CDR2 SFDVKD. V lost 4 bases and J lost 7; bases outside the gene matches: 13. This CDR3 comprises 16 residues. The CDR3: CATSDSRTGQGGTQYF. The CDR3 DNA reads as TGTGCCACCAGTGACAGTCGGACAGGGCAAGGGGGGACCCAGTACTTC.

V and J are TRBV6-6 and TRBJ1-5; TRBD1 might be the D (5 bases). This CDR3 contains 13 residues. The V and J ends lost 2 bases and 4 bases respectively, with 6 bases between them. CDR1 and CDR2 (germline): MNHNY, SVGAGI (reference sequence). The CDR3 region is CASSYRGNQPQHF. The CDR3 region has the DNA TGTGCCAGCAGTTACAGGGGTAATCAGCCCCAGCATTTT.

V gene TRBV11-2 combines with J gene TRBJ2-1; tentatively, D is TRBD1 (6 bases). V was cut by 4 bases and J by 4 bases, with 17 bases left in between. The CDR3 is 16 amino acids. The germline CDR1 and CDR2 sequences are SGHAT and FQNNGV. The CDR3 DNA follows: TGTGCCAGCAGCTACCTCAGGGGCGGAAAGTACAATGAGCAGTTCTTC. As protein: CASSYLRGGKYNEQFF.

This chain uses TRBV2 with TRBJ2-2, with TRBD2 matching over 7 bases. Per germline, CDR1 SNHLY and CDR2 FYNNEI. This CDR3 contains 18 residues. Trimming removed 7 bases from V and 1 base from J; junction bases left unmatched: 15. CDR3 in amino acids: CASTESLSLALNTGELFF. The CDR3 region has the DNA TGTGCCAGCACAGAATCTCTTTCACTAGCGTTGAACACCGGGGAGCTGTTTTTT.

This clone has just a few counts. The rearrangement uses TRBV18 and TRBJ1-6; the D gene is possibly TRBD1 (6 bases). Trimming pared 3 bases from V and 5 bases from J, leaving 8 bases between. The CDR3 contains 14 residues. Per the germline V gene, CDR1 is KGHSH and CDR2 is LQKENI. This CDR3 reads CASSPGTNNSPLHF. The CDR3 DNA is TGTGCCAGCTCACCCGGGACAAATAATTCACCCCTCCACTTT.

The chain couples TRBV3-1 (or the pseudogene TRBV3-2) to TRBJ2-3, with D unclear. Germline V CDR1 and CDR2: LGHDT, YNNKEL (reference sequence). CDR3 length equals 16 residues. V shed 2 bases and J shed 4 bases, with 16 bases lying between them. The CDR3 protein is CASSQRSPVYSDTQYF. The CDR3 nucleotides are TGTGCCAGCAGCCAACGAAGCCCAGTTTATTCAGATACGCAGTATTTT.

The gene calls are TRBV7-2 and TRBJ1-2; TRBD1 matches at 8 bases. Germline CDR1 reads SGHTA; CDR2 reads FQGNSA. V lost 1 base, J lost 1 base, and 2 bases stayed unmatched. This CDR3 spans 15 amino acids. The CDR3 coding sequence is TGTGCCAGCAGCTTAGTCGGACAGGGTAACTATGGCTACACCTTC. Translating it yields CASSLVGQGNYGYTF.

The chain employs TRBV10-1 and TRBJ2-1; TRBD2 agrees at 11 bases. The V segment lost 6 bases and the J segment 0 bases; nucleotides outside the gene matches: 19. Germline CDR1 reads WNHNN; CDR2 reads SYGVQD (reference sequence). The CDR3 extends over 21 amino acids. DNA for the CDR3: TGCGCCAGCAGAGACGGTCCCGGGACTAGCGGCCGTAAACGCTCCTACAATGAGCAGTTCTTC. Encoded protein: CASRDGPGTSGRKRSYNEQFF.